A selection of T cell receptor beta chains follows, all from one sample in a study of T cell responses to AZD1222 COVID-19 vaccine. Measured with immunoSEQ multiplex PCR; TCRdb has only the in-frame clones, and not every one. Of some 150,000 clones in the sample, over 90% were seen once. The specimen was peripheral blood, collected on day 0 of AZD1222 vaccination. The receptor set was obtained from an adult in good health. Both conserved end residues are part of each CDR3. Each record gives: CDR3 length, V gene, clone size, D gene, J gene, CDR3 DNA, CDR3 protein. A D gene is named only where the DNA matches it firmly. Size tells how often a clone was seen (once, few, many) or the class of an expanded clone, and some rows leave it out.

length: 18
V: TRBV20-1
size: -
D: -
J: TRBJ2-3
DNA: TGCAGTGCTAGTAGGGGCAGCTGGACGCGTGATAGTTTGGGTACGCAGTATTTT
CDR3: CSASRGSWTRDSLGTQYF

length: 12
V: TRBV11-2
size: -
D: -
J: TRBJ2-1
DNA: TGTGCCAGCAGCCCCAATAGGAATGAGCAGTTCTTC
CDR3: CASSPNRNEQFF

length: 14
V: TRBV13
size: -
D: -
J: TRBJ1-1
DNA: TGTGCCAGCAGCCGGGATATTTCGGGGACTGAAGCTTTCTTT
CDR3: CASSRDISGTEAFF

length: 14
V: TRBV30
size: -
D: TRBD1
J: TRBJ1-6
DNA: TGTGCCTGGAAAGGGGACAGTCATAATTCACCCCTCCACTTT
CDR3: CAWKGDSHNSPLHF

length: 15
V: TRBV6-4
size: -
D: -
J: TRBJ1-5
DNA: TGTGCCAGCAGCTGGAACCCGGATAGCAATCAGCCCCAGCATTTT
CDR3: CASSWNPDSNQPQHF

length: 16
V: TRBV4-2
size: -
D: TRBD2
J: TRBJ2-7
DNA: TGTGCCAGCAGCCAAGAAAAGGGACTACCTTCCTACGAGCAGTACTTC
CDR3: CASSQEKGLPSYEQYF

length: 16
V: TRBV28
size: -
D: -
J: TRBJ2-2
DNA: TGTGCCAGCAGTCTCCCGACTAGGAAGGGGACCGGGGAGCTGTTTTTT
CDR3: CASSLPTRKGTGELFF

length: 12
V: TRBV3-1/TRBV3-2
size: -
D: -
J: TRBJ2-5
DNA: TGTGCCAGCAGCCAGGGGCAAGAGACCCAGTACTTC
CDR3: CASSQGQETQYF

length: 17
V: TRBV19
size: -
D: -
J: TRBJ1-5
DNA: TGTGCCAGTAGTATCCGGGGCAGGGAAGCTGGCAATCAGCCCCAGCATTTT
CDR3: CASSIRGREAGNQPQHF

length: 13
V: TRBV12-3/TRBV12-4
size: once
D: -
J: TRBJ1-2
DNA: TGTGCCAGCAGTTTTCGATGGGCGGATGGCTACACCTTC
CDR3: CASSFRWADGYTF

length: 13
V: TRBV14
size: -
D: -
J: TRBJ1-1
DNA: TGTGCCAGCTCACAGGGAGTGAACACTGAAGCTTTCTTT
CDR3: CASSQGVNTEAFF

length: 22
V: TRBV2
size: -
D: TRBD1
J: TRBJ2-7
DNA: TGTGCCAGCAGTGTTCAGACAGGGGACATCGGAGTAGTTCCTAAGGGGATCTACGAGCAGTACTTC
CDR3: CASSVQTGDIGVVPKGIYEQYF